These 16 T cell receptor beta chains originate from one sample sequenced in a study of cytomegalovirus exposure and HLA in healthy donors. The PCR contained 60 Vbeta and 13 Jbeta primers. Sequencing used immunoSEQ multiplex PCR; TCRdb keeps in-frame clones, though not all of them. The sample carries 90,000 to 150,000 clones, roughly 82% recorded once. Sample: PBMCs. Source of these receptors: a woman aged 40-49 years in good health and CMV-seropositive.

J is TRBJ2-2 and V is TRBV10-3; 10 bases fit TRBD1. The CDR3 length is 14 residues. Germline CDR1 is ENHRY and CDR2 is SYGVKD. V was pared by 8 bases and J by 6 bases, with 6 bases of the junction left unmatched. The CDR3 sequence is CAIGDRGEAGELFF. The DNA of the CDR3 is TGTGCCATCGGGGACAGGGGTGAGGCCGGGGAGCTGTTTTTT.

V is TRBV6-1 and J is TRBJ1-2, with a possible D match to TRBD1 (6 bases). The CDR3 extends over 15 amino acids. Deletions cut 5 bases from V and 1 base from J, with 14 bases between. Germline V gives CDR1 MNHNS, CDR2 SASEGT. The CDR3 protein is CASSLQGSFNYGYTF. CDR3 bases: TGTGCCAGCAGTCTACAGGGCTCCTTTAACTATGGCTACACCTTC.

The chain carries TRBV9 and TRBJ1-4; tentative D call: TRBD1 (5 bases). The CDR3 is made up of 13 amino acids. In germline, CDR1 is SGDLS, CDR2 YYNGEE. Between the trimmed V and J ends, which lost 3 bases and 6 bases, there was a span of 9 bases. In nucleotides, the CDR3 is TGTGCCAGCAGCGCAGGGTTATATGAAAAACTGTTTTTT. It yields the protein CASSAGLYEKLFF. Looking up the rest from reference TRBV9 and TRBJ1-4 gives the full variable domain: DSGVTQTPKHLITATGQRVTLRCSPRSGDLSVYWYQQSLDQGLQFLIQYYNGEERAKGNILERFSAQQFPDLHSELNLSSLELGDSALYFCASSAGLYEKLFFGSGTQLSVL.

This chain joins TRBV30 and TRBJ2-5; D is possibly TRBD2 (6 bases). CDR3 length equals 16 residues. V dropped 1 base and J dropped 0 bases, with 15 bases sitting between them. Germline CDR1 GTSNPN, CDR2 SVGIG (reference sequence). The CDR3 DNA reads TGTGCCTGGAGTGGTTGGGGGGTTTCGTACCAAGAGACCCAGTACTTC. Translated, it gives CAWSGWGVSYQETQYF.

This clone appeared a few times. This chain joins TRBV27 and TRBJ2-1, with 13 bases identical to TRBD2. Per germline, CDR1 MNHEY and CDR2 SMNVEV (reference sequence). This CDR3 contains 15 residues. V was pared by 5 bases and J by 5 bases, with 3 bases of the junction left unmatched. DNA of the CDR3: TGTGCCAGCAGTCGCGGGACTAGCGGGAACAATGAGCAGTTCTTC. Residues: CASSRGTSGNNEQFF.

This clone was seen just once. This sequence joins TRBV4-3 and TRBJ2-7; TRBD2 matches 14 bases. This CDR3 comprises 15 residues. Trimming removed 1 base from V and 7 bases from J; junction bases left unmatched: 3. Germline CDR1 and CDR2: LGHNA and YSLEER. DNA of the CDR3: TGCGCCAGCAGCCAAGGACTAGCGGGAGGGCAGGAGCAGTACTTC. Amino acids: CASSQGLAGGQEQYF.

This chain links TRBV19 with TRBJ2-6; D is unresolved. This CDR3 spans 14 amino acids. Trimming took off 5 bases at V and 0 bases at J, with 5 bases between the two ends. Germline V gene sequence: CDR1 LNHDA, CDR2 SQIVND (reference sequence). CDR3 DNA sequence: TGTGCCAGTAGTCCCAGCTCTGGGGCCAACGTCCTGACTTTC. Protein: CASSPSSGANVLTF.

This clone turned up a few times. J is TRBJ2-1 and V is TRBV6-6, with 9 positions matching TRBD1. This CDR3 has 15 amino acids. The ends lost 2 bases at V and 7 bases at J; junction bases unmatched: 6. The V gene's germline CDR1 is MNHNY and CDR2 SVGAGI (reference sequence). The CDR3 DNA follows: TGTGCCAGCAGTTACCTAGGGACAGGGCGTAATGAGCAGTTCTTC. This sequence encodes CASSYLGTGRNEQFF.

This clone was detected only once. The chain joins TRBV19 to TRBJ2-4; no reliable D call. The CDR3 runs 13 residues. Germline V lookup: CDR1 LNHDA, CDR2 SQIVND (reference sequence). Trimming took 5 bases from V and 4 from J, leaving 9 bases between them. The CDR3 loop is CASSAGSKNIQYF. CDR3 in DNA: TGTGCCAGTAGTGCAGGATCTAAAAACATTCAGTACTTC.

This clone was seen more than once but under ten times. The V and J genes are TRBV5-4 and TRBJ1-3; D not resolved. This CDR3 has 15 amino acids. Germline V gives CDR1 SGHNT, CDR2 YYREEE (reference sequence). The V end lost 3 bases, the J end lost 0 bases, and 10 bases lay between the germline ends. This chain's CDR3 is CASSSSVNSGNTIYF. CDR3 sequence (DNA): TGTGCCAGCAGCTCTTCAGTCAACTCTGGAAACACCATATATTTT.

The table lists this clone with a count of one. This sequence joins TRBV30 and TRBJ1-3; TRBD1 might be the D (5 bases). The CDR3 spans 13 residues. Trimming left V 0 bases short and J 3 bases short, with 6 bases between. CDR1 and CDR2 (germline): GTSNPN, SVGIG (reference sequence). DNA of the CDR3: TGTGCCTGGAGTGTACAGGATGGAAACACCATATATTTT. This translates into CAWSVQDGNTIYF.

V is TRBV28 and J is TRBJ1-2; 9 nucleotides match TRBD1. The CDR3 has 14 amino acids. The trim removed 7 bases at V and 3 bases at J, leaving 6 bases unmatched. CDR1 and CDR2 from the germline V gene are MDHEN and SYDVKM. CDR3: CASITGGYDYGYTF. Here the CDR3 DNA reads TGTGCCAGCATCACAGGGGGCTACGACTATGGCTACACCTTC.

This chain connects TRBV4-3 to TRBJ2-7; TRBD1 might be the D (5 bases). The germline CDR1 and CDR2 sequences are LGHNA and YSLEER. The V end was cut by 0 bases, the J end by 4 bases, with 13 bases between. This CDR3 has 15 residues. This CDR3 reads CASSQEAGLRYEQYF. DNA for the CDR3: TGCGCCAGCAGCCAAGAGGCAGGGCTAAGGTACGAGCAGTACTTC.

This chain joins TRBV28 and TRBJ2-7; D ambiguous. V gave up 2 bases and J gave up 3 bases, with 5 bases separating them. Germline V gives CDR1 MDHEN, CDR2 SYDVKM. This CDR3 spans 12 amino acids. The CDR3 bases are TGTGCCAGCAGTTTACCACTCTACGAGCAGTACTTC. Its translation: CASSLPLYEQYF.

This clone turned up a few times. This chain uses TRBV6-5 with TRBJ2-3, with D perhaps matching TRBD2 (6 bases). The CDR3 runs 15 residues. The germline V gene has CDR1 MNHEY and CDR2 SVGAGI. Trimming took 2 bases from V and 1 from J, leaving 10 bases between them. DNA of the CDR3: TGTGCCAGCAGTTACCGGGGGAGCGGCACAGATACGCAGTATTTT. Translated, it gives CASSYRGSGTDTQYF.

This clone has just a few counts. The gene calls are TRBV7-7 and TRBJ2-5, with TRBD2 identical over 11 bases. The CDR3 contains 16 residues. The V and J ends lost 1 base and 2 bases, in that order; junction bases with no gene match: 3. Germline V gene lookup returns CDR1 SSHAT and CDR2 FNYEAQ (reference sequence). In DNA form, the CDR3 reads TGTGCCAGCAGCTTAGGACTAGCGGGGAGTCAAGAGACCCAGTACTTC. As protein: CASSLGLAGSQETQYF.